What follows are 20 T cell receptor beta chains derived from one specimen sequenced in a study of breast tumors, draining lymph nodes, adjacent tissues. MiXCR, run by TCRdb on the multiplex PCR reads, gives a single entry per CDR3 protein. The table includes about 130,000 distinct CDR3 sequences, around 20% detected once. Axillary draining lymph nodes of breast cancer patients supplied the node samples. Sequenced material: axillary lymph node tissue. The source is a female donor with breast cancer. Some clones in this sample may be carry-over from other donors' samples.

This clonotype was recorded many times. The genes are TRBV20-1 and TRBJ2-7; D possibly uses TRBD1 or TRBD2 (6 bases each). The germline CDR1 and CDR2 sequences are DFQATT and SNEGSKA (reference sequence). This CDR3 comprises 15 residues. V was shortened by 3 bases and J by 3 bases, with 18 bases between the two germline ends. CDR3 protein: CSARGAGGSGYEQYF. The DNA for the CDR3 is TGCAGTGCTAGGGGGGCCGGGGGTAGCGGCTACGAGCAGTACTTC.

This clonotype was counted ten times or more. This chain connects TRBV11-3 to TRBJ2-1; TRBD2 aligns across 9 bases. The CDR3 has 16 residues. From germline, CDR1 is SGHNT and CDR2 YENEEA. J was trimmed by 4 bases and V by 5 bases; bases with no gene match: 9. The CDR3 is CASSQRTSAQYNEQFF. As DNA, the CDR3 is TGTGCCAGCAGCCAGAGGACTAGCGCGCAATACAATGAGCAGTTCTTC.

There are many counts of this clonotype. The chain recombines TRBV2 with TRBJ2-1, with TRBD2 matching 12 bases. The CDR3 has 15 residues. Per the germline V gene, CDR1 is SNHLY and CDR2 is FYNNEI. V shed 9 bases and J 10 bases; nucleotides not matched to a gene: 13. For the CDR3, the DNA is TGTGCCAGGGATCCGACTAGCGGGAGTAGCAGGGAGCAGTTCTTC. Protein: CARDPTSGSSREQFF.

The rearrangement links TRBV6-5 to TRBJ1-1; 9 nucleotides match TRBD1. V was pared by 5 bases and J by 1 base, with 2 bases of the junction left unmatched. CDR1 is MNHEY and CDR2 is SVGAGI in the germline V gene. The CDR3 has 14 residues. The CDR3 here is CASSTGGGNTEAFF. The CDR3 coding sequence is TGTGCCAGCAGTACAGGGGGCGGGAACACTGAAGCTTTCTTT.

This clonotype was picked up many times. V usage is TRBV18 and J usage is TRBJ2-1; 7 bases line up with TRBD1. The CDR3 totals 15 residues. V dropped 1 base and J dropped 6; count of bases not matched to a gene: 6. CDR1 and CDR2 (germline): KGHSH, LQKENI. Here the CDR3 DNA reads TGTGCCAGCTCACCACAGGGGACAGACCTCAATGAGCAGTTCTTC. Its protein product is CASSPQGTDLNEQFF.

This clonotype was seen many times. The rearrangement links TRBV6-2 or TRBV6-3 to TRBJ2-1; D is perhaps TRBD2 (6 bases). Trimming left V 2 bases short and J 0 bases short, with 11 bases between. The CDR3 spans 16 residues. Germline values: CDR1 MNHEY, CDR2 SVGEGT. CDR3 residues: CASSYGGSDSYNEQFF. CDR3 sequence (DNA): TGTGCCAGCAGTTACGGAGGGTCCGACTCCTACAATGAGCAGTTCTTC.

The chain has TRBV11-3 and TRBJ2-3; the D is unclear. The CDR3 is 15 amino acids. The V end lost 6 bases, the J end lost 5 bases, and 18 bases lay between the germline ends. The V gene's germline CDR1 is SGHNT and CDR2 YENEEA. The CDR3 region has the DNA TGTGCCAGCAGTTTAACAAGTAGCCCTAGAGATACGCAGTATTTT. It codes for CASSLTSSPRDTQYF.

This clonotype came up many times. The rearrangement joins TRBV6-5 to TRBJ2-5, with 11 bases identical to TRBD2. The germline V gene encodes CDR1 MNHEY and CDR2 SVGAGI. J was trimmed by 4 bases and V by 0 bases; bases with no gene match: 4. The CDR3 spans 16 residues. In DNA form, the CDR3 reads TGTGCCAGCAGTTACTCCCTAGCGGGAGGAGTAGAGACCCAGTACTTC. Translating it yields CASSYSLAGGVETQYF.

The table lists this clonotype with many counts. The chain has TRBV19 and TRBJ1-4; TRBD1 matches 10 bases. J lost 4 bases, V lost 6 bases, and 5 bases had no gene match. The V gene's germline CDR1 is LNHDA and CDR2 SQIVND (reference sequence). This CDR3 has 15 residues. The CDR3 DNA follows: TGTGCCAGTAGCCGACGGGACAGGGGTAATGAAAAACTGTTTTTT. This gives the protein CASSRRDRGNEKLFF.

This clonotype was picked up many times. The V gene is TRBV20-1, the J gene TRBJ2-1, with a possible D match to TRBD2 (11 bases). The V end was cut by 6 bases, the J end by 1 base, with 34 bases between. The CDR3 loop spans 21 amino acids. Germline assignment: CDR1 DFQATT and CDR2 SNEGSKA (reference sequence). CDR3 nucleotide sequence: TGCAGTGCCCGCGGGACAGGGGATAACCTTACTAGCGGGAGATCCTACAATGAGCAGTTCTTC. Its protein is CSARGTGDNLTSGRSYNEQFF.

This clonotype was counted at least ten times. The chain links TRBV4-1 to TRBJ2-7; unclear D gene. Germline V gene lookup returns CDR1 MGHRA and CDR2 YSYEKL. The CDR3 spans 15 residues. The ends were cut back, 3 bases at V and 1 base at J, with 13 bases in the middle. The CDR3 loop is CASSQIHGRSYEQYF. For the CDR3, the DNA is TGCGCCAGCAGCCAGATCCATGGTAGGTCCTACGAGCAGTACTTC.

This clonotype has a count of ten or more. The chain links TRBV12-5 to TRBJ2-2; 10 bases agree with TRBD2. V lost 7 bases to trimming and J lost 13 bases; unmatched junction nucleotides: 12. The CDR3 extends over 14 amino acids. In germline, CDR1 is LGHNT, CDR2 FRNRAP. The CDR3 DNA is TGTGCTAGTGCCCTGACTAGCGGGTCGTGGGCGCTGTTTTTT. Protein sequence: CASALTSGSWALFF.

This clonotype was found many times. The V and J genes are TRBV29-1 and TRBJ2-1; D is perhaps TRBD2 (6 bases). V shed 2 bases and J shed 8 bases, with 10 bases lying between them. The CDR3 is 12 amino acids. The germline CDR1 and CDR2 sequences are SQVTM and ANQGSEA. Here the CDR3 reads CSVETRDYEQFF. In DNA, the CDR3 is TGCAGCGTTGAAACGCGGGACTATGAGCAGTTCTTC.

There are many counts of this clonotype. V and J are TRBV5-6 and TRBJ2-7, with 11 bases that match TRBD2. Germline V CDR1 and CDR2: SGHDT, YYEEEE. The ends lost 2 bases at V and 6 bases at J; junction bases unmatched: 1. The CDR3 totals 13 residues. CDR3 region: CASSFTSGSEQYF. Here the CDR3 DNA reads TGTGCCAGCAGCTTTACTAGCGGGAGCGAGCAGTACTTC.

On this clonotype itself: Germline is not matched at one junction end, which may reflect a read error. This chain joins TRBV11-2 and TRBJ2-1; the D call may be TRBD1 or TRBD2 (5 bases each). This CDR3 is 15 amino acids long. Germline V CDR1 and CDR2: SGHAT, FQNNGV. In DNA form, the CDR3 reads TGTGCCAGCAGCTTAAAAGGGGACCTTCACAATGGGCAGTTCTTC. Protein sequence: CASSLKGDLHNGQFF.

This clonotype was seen many times. This chain uses TRBV20-1 with TRBJ1-2, with 10 positions matching TRBD1. Germline lookup yields CDR1 DFQATT and CDR2 SNEGSKA (reference sequence). The V segment lost 2 bases and the J segment 8 bases; nucleotides outside the gene matches: 5. The CDR3 runs to 13 residues. The CDR3 region has the DNA TGCAGTGCTAGACGGGACAGGGGCGTAGGCTACACCTTC. Translated: CSARRDRGVGYTF.

As DNA, the CDR3 is TGTGCCAGCAGCGGGGGACTAGCGGGAGAGCAGTACTTC. Residues: CASSGGLAGEQYF. V gene TRBV9 combines with J gene TRBJ2-7; 13 nucleotides line up with TRBD2. The CDR3 loop spans 13 amino acids. V shed 3 bases and J 7 bases; nucleotides not matched to a gene: 1. Per germline, CDR1 SGDLS and CDR2 YYNGEE.

This clonotype was seen at least ten times. The rearrangement uses TRBV5-6 and TRBJ2-3; D is undetermined. Germline CDR1 reads SGHDT; CDR2 reads YYEEEE. The V gene lost 2 bases and the J gene lost 6 bases, with 13 bases spanning the gap. The CDR3 runs to 14 residues. The DNA for the CDR3 is TGTGCCAGCAGCTTTCTCCTCCAAGTGGATACGCAGTATTTT. The encoded protein is CASSFLLQVDTQYF.

This sequence joins TRBV5-1 and TRBJ1-4, with 9 bases lining up with TRBD1. Looked up from germline, CDR1 is SGHRS and CDR2 is YFSETQ. The CDR3 has 14 amino acids. With V trimmed by 4 bases and J by 6 bases, 4 bases remained unmatched. The DNA for the CDR3 is TGCGCCAGCAGCGGGGGACAGGGTGATGAAAAACTGTTTTTT. This translates into CASSGGQGDEKLFF.

The chain combines TRBV5-4 with TRBJ2-4; TRBD1 might be the D (6 bases). V lost 4 bases and J lost 10, with 15 bases in between. Germline-derived CDR1 and CDR2 are SGHNT and YYREEE (reference sequence). This CDR3 is built from 13 residues. The CDR3: CASSPRDNQIQYF. In nucleotides, the CDR3 is TGTGCCAGCAGCCCCCGGGACAATCAAATTCAGTACTTC.